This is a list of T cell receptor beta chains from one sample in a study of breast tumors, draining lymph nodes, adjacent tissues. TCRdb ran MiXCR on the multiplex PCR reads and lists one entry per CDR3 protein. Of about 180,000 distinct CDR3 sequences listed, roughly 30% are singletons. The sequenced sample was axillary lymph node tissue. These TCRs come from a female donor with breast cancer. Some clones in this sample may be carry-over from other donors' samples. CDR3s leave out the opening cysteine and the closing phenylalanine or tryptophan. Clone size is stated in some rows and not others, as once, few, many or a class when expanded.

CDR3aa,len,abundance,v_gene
ASSLTPTGNTEAF,13,few,TRBV7-3
ASSEQGPDYGYT,12,-,TRBV2
ASSSVRDFAEQY,12,many,TRBV5-6
ASSVEGAPADTQY,13,-,TRBV12-3/TRBV12-4
ASSVGDGAREQPQH,14,many,TRBV9
ATSRGTGSNQPQH,13,many,TRBV15
ASSAWTEDTQY,11,-,TRBV12-3/TRBV12-4
ASSSRQGVEKLF,12,many,TRBV13
ASTLRQGDEKLF,12,-,TRBV5-1
ASSGLGVGDLPLH,13,-,TRBV2
ASSPGGPGNTGELF,14,once,TRBV9
ASSLRLDSPNEKLF,14,many,TRBV5-6
ASSIGQGGNEKLF,13,many,TRBV5-4
ASSYTGTWEGYT,12,many,TRBV7-9
ASSQPGQGAIGEQF,14,-,TRBV10-1
ASSFPRTRRWNYGYT,15,many,TRBV7-2
AWSVGQDEKLF,11,-,TRBV30
ASSEEGAKEAF,11,-,TRBV2
ASSREGQGTSSYNSPLH,17,many,TRBV6-5
ASSLATGFRAETQY,14,many,TRBV5-1
ASSFILAGGETQY,13,many,TRBV5-6
ASSLIGDKNSPLH,13,many,TRBV7-9
ASLWEGTYNEQF,12,many,TRBV7-2
ASSTDRGRYWANVLT,15,many,TRBV4-1
ASRGTSGGESSYNEQF,16,-,TRBV6-2/TRBV6-3
ASSQERDGNT,10,-,TRBV4-1
ASSLLTGASEKLF,13,few,TRBV27
ASSLGLAGGSQEPQY,15,-,TRBV7-6
ASSSPPPGPRRLAGFTGELF,20,-,TRBV12-3/TRBV12-4
AISEGRLSYT,10,-,TRBV10-3
ASSGPPGRGPTEQY,14,many,TRBV7-8
ASSESGGALNEQF,13,many,TRBV10-1
AISEELADGVF,11,medium-sized,TRBV10-3
SAREQGKIHEQY,12,many,TRBV20-1
ASSYSSWGYT,10,few,TRBV6-2/TRBV6-3
ASSDRLAGGDYEQY,14,many,TRBV2
ASSKTGPYEQY,11,many,TRBV7-2
ASSPPPGTARETQY,14,-,TRBV11-2
SAESTRGGNSPLH,13,-,TRBV20-1
ASSLRMAGPGETQY,14,many,TRBV5-8
ASSLMSGINSPLH,13,many,TRBV7-2
ASSERESGGYT,11,many,TRBV6-1
ASSLGQTGDYGYT,13,many,TRBV7-9